Below, 30 T cell receptor beta chains from the same sample are listed, as sequenced in a study of Graves' ophthalmopathy and Graves' hyperthyroidism. Amplification targeted the TCR beta CDR3 regions, with RNA transcripts as the source material. The workflow started with a first-round RT-PCR run with HTBI primers and then moved on to a second-round multiplex PCR. TCRdb passed the multiplex PCR reads through MiXCR, listing each CDR3 protein once. The sample yields approximately 480,000 distinct CDR3 sequences, about 15% seen once. The sample was blood. The receptors originated from a woman in her 30s with Graves' ophthalmopathy.

This clonotype occurred many times. The V gene is TRBV5-1, the J gene TRBJ1-1, with 7 bases fitting TRBD1. The CDR3 covers 16 residues. With 0 bases clipped from V and 1 base from J, the junction kept 6 bases outside the gene matches. Germline V gives CDR1 SGHRS, CDR2 YFSETQ. CDR3 protein: CASSLGSGTANTEAFF. The CDR3 DNA sequence: TGCGCCAGCAGCTTGGGCAGTGGGACAGCGAACACTGAAGCTTTCTTT.

This clonotype was picked up many times. Its ends do not fully match the called genes, so a read error is possible. The chain recombines TRBV12-3 or TRBV12-4 with TRBJ1-1, with 7 bases identical to TRBD1. The CDR3 contains 12 residues. The CDR3 bases are TGTGCCAGCAGTTTACTGACAGGGTCCCCTGATTTT. This translates into CASSLLTGSPDF.

At least ten counts were recorded for this clonotype. The rearrangement links TRBV24-1 to TRBJ1-5, with 10 bases that match TRBD1. The trim removed 6 bases at V and 6 bases at J, leaving 4 bases unmatched. CDR1 and CDR2 from the germline V gene are KGHDR and SFDVKD. CDR3 size: 14 residues. Here the CDR3 reads CATSSDRGFQPQHF. The DNA for the CDR3 is TGTGCCACCAGTTCGGACAGGGGGTTTCAGCCCCAGCATTTT.

This clonotype has ten or more counts. This chain uses TRBV6-5 with TRBJ1-1; possible D gene TRBD1, 5 bases. Between the trimmed V and J ends, which lost 0 bases and 6 bases, there was a span of 11 bases. Germline-derived CDR1 and CDR2 are MNHEY and SVGAGI. The CDR3 sequence is 14 residues long. CDR3 DNA sequence: TGTGCCAGCAGTTACTCGTTGGGGGGGGCTGAAGCTTTCTTT. Translating it yields CASSYSLGGAEAFF.

The chain couples TRBV30 to TRBJ2-2, with D maybe TRBD1 (6 bases). Germline CDR1 is GTSNPN and CDR2 is SVGIG (reference sequence). The CDR3 is 14 amino acids. Trimming removed 2 bases at V and 4 bases at J, with 11 bases between. The CDR3 region is CAWSPPGATGELFF. Written as DNA, the CDR3 is TGTGCCTGGAGTCCCCCAGGGGCCACCGGGGAGCTGTTTTTT. Full variable domain (remainder filled in from reference TRBV30 and TRBJ2-2): SQTIHQWPATLVQPVGSPLSLECTVEGTSNPNLYWYRQAAGRGLQLLFYSVGIGQISSEVPQNLSASRPQDRQFILSSKKLLLSDSGFYLCAWSPPGATGELFFGEGSRLTVL.

There are many counts of this clonotype. The gene calls are TRBV29-1 and TRBJ1-2; D remains ambiguous. The germline gives CDR1 SQVTM, CDR2 ANQGSEA. The ends were cut back, 4 bases at V and 6 bases at J, with 9 bases in the middle. This CDR3 spans 11 amino acids. CDR3 bases: TGCAGCGTTGGACAAAGCGATGGCTACACCTTC. Amino acid sequence: CSVGQSDGYTF.

The chain uses TRBV6-1 and TRBJ1-1, with D perhaps TRBD1 (5 bases). With 6 bases removed from V and 4 bases from J, the gap between germline ends came to 18 bases. The length of the CDR3 is 15 residues. Germline CDR1 is MNHNS and CDR2 is SASEGT. CDR3 DNA: TGTGCCAGCAGCCCTCACGGAGGGGTGACCACTGAAGCTTTCTTT. It codes for CASSPHGGVTTEAFF.

The chain uses TRBV15 and TRBJ1-2; TRBD1 is a possible D gene (5 bases). The CDR3 sequence is 15 residues long. Trimming took 0 bases from V and 6 from J, leaving 14 bases between them. CDR1 and CDR2 from the germline V gene are LNHNV and YYDKDF (reference sequence). The CDR3 reads CATSREAGRYDGYTF. The CDR3 DNA reads as TGTGCCACCAGCAGAGAGGCAGGGCGCTACGATGGCTACACCTTC.

This clonotype was found many times. This sequence joins TRBV11-2 and TRBJ2-7; D is ambiguous. V was trimmed by 1 base and J by 6 bases, leaving 7 bases between them. The CDR3 runs to 12 residues. CDR1 and CDR2 (germline): SGHAT, FQNNGV. In nucleotides, the CDR3 is TGTGCCAGCAGCTTAGTCCCGTTCGAGCAGTACTTC. Translation gives CASSLVPFEQYF. The complete variable domain, with remaining parts taken from reference TRBV11-2 and TRBJ2-7, reads EAGVAQSPRYKIIEKRQSVAFWCNPISGHATLYWYQQILGQGPKLLIQFQNNGVVDDSQLPKDRFSAERLKGVDSTLKIQPAKLEDSAVYLCASSLVPFEQYFGPGTRLTVT.

V usage is TRBV20-1 and J usage is TRBJ2-5, with 8 bases identical to TRBD1. Germline V gene lookup returns CDR1 DFQATT and CDR2 SNEGSKA (reference sequence). The CDR3 loop spans 14 amino acids. With V trimmed by 1 base and J by 8 bases, 9 bases remained unmatched. DNA for the CDR3: TGCAGTGCTAGAGCCGGGACAGGTTATAATACCCAGTACTTC. The encoded protein is CSARAGTGYNTQYF.

Ten or more counts support this clonotype. The V call is TRBV28, the J call TRBJ2-7, with 7 bases matching TRBD2. CDR1 and CDR2 from the germline V gene are MDHEN and SYDVKM. With V trimmed by 6 bases and J by 2 bases, 7 bases remained unmatched. This CDR3 is built from 14 residues. CDR3 sequence reads: CASRPGLVTYEQYF. The CDR3 region has the DNA TGTGCCAGCAGGCCTGGACTAGTGACCTACGAGCAGTACTTC.

This clonotype was detected many times. V gene TRBV11-2 combines with J gene TRBJ2-7; TRBD2 matches at 9 bases. This CDR3 is 15 amino acids long. Losses at the gene ends were 5 bases for V and 3 bases for J; bases not matched to a gene: 8. Per the germline V gene, CDR1 is SGHAT and CDR2 is FQNNGV. CDR3 DNA sequence: TGTGCCAGCAGCGCGGGGGGGGCCGCGTACTACGAGCAGTACTTC. Protein: CASSAGGAAYYEQYF. Complete variable domain (other parts from reference TRBV11-2 and TRBJ2-7): EAGVAQSPRYKIIEKRQSVAFWCNPISGHATLYWYQQILGQGPKLLIQFQNNGVVDDSQLPKDRFSAERLKGVDSTLKIQPAKLEDSAVYLCASSAGGAAYYEQYFGPGTRLTVT.

V is TRBV12-5 and J is TRBJ1-4; unclear D gene. From germline, CDR1 is LGHNT and CDR2 FRNRAP. Trimming pared 3 bases from V and 2 bases from J, leaving 13 bases between. This CDR3 spans 16 amino acids. As DNA, the CDR3 is TGTGCTAGTGGTTTAGGAGGAGGCGGCACTAATGAAAAACTGTTTTTT. It encodes CASGLGGGGTNEKLFF.

This clonotype has only a few counts. V is TRBV12-3 or TRBV12-4 and J is TRBJ2-3, with D possibly matching TRBD2 (6 bases). With 5 bases removed from V and 3 bases from J, the gap between germline ends came to 15 bases. CDR3 length: 15 amino acids. For the CDR3, the DNA is TGTGCCAGCAGTCCGCGGGAACAGCTTACAGATACGCAGTATTTT. It codes for CASSPREQLTDTQYF.

The genes are TRBV12-3 or TRBV12-4 and TRBJ2-5; no firm D call. This CDR3 has 12 residues. V was cut by 5 bases and J by 11 bases, with 15 bases left in between. This CDR3 reads CASSLPTEKQYF. The CDR3 nucleotides read TGTGCCAGCAGTCTACCGACGGAAAAGCAGTACTTC.

This rearrangement joins TRBV12-3 or TRBV12-4 to TRBJ1-1, with 9 bases matching TRBD1. This CDR3 region has 14 residues. The trim removed 6 bases at V and 5 bases at J, leaving 7 bases unmatched. CDR3 region: CASSPGQGWTEAFF. CDR3 nucleotide sequence: TGTGCCAGCAGCCCAGGACAGGGGTGGACTGAAGCTTTCTTT.

This clonotype was found many times. The chain combines TRBV3-1 with TRBJ2-2, with no clear D. The V and J ends lost 0 bases and 5 bases respectively, with 13 bases between them. The length of the CDR3 is 16 residues. The germline CDR1 and CDR2 sequences are LGHDT and YNNKEL (reference sequence). This CDR3 is CASSQELWHKTGELFF. In DNA, the CDR3 is TGTGCCAGCAGCCAAGAATTGTGGCATAAGACCGGGGAGCTGTTTTTT.

This clonotype showed up many times. V and J are TRBV19 and TRBJ2-5; D is unclear. The CDR3 is made up of 13 amino acids. Trimming cost V 3 bases and J 7 bases, with 12 bases left between them. CDR1 is LNHDA and CDR2 is SQIVND in the germline V gene (reference sequence). The CDR3 region is CASSISQAVTQYF. The DNA of the CDR3 is TGTGCCAGTAGTATCTCCCAAGCCGTGACCCAGTACTTC. The entire variable domain, with the rest obtained from reference TRBV19 and TRBJ2-5, is as follows: DGGITQSPKYLFRKEGQNVTLSCEQNLNHDAMYWYRQDPGQGLRLIYYSQIVNDFQKGDIAEGYSVSREKKESFPLTVTSAQKNPTAFYLCASSISQAVTQYFGPGTRLLVL.

This clonotype occurred a few times. The rearrangement uses TRBV29-1 and TRBJ2-5; D call uncertain. The CDR3 runs 13 residues. V dropped 2 bases and J dropped 2 bases, with 9 bases sitting between them. Germline V CDR1 and CDR2: SQVTM, ANQGSEA. CDR3 sequence (DNA): TGCAGCGTTGAACACCGAAATCAAGAGACCCAGTACTTC. Translated, it gives CSVEHRNQETQYF.

In its sample, this clonotype was seen a few times. This sequence joins TRBV18 and TRBJ2-6, with 8 bases identical to TRBD2. This CDR3 spans 16 amino acids. The V gene end was trimmed by 2 bases and the J gene end by 0 bases; junction bases not matched to a gene: 0. Germline V gene sequence: CDR1 KGHSH, CDR2 LQKENI. Here the CDR3 DNA reads TGTGCCAGCTCACCAGCGGGGGGCTCTGGGGCCAACGTCCTGACTTTC. Protein sequence: CASSPAGGSGANVLTF.

V usage is TRBV5-1 and J usage is TRBJ1-2, with 8 bases identical to TRBD1. J lost 8 bases, V lost 0 bases, and 3 bases had no gene match. This CDR3 is 13 amino acids long. Germline CDR1 SGHRS, CDR2 YFSETQ. CDR3 region: CASSLETGDGYTF. The CDR3 DNA reads as TGCGCCAGCAGCTTGGAGACAGGGGACGGCTACACCTTC.

This clonotype has ten or more counts. The DNA for the CDR3 is TGTGCCAGCTTTAAGGGGACAGGGAATTCTGAAGGCTACACCTTC. Encoded protein: CASFKGTGNSEGYTF. The chain carries TRBV28 and TRBJ1-2, with 9 bases fitting TRBD1. CDR3 length: 15 amino acids. Germline lookup yields CDR1 MDHEN and CDR2 SYDVKM. Germline trimming cut 8 bases from V and 8 bases from J; bases unmatched to any gene: 15.

This clonotype was picked up many times. The DNA for the CDR3 is TGTGCCAGCAGCTCCCGACTAGCGGAAGAGACCCAGTACTTC. Its translation: CASSSRLAEETQYF. V is TRBV7-2 and J is TRBJ2-5, with 9 positions matching TRBD2. CDR3 length: 14 amino acids. V lost 4 bases and J lost 3; bases outside the gene matches: 3. Germline values: CDR1 SGHTA, CDR2 FQGNSA.

This clonotype was detected ten times or more. The gene calls are TRBV12-3 or TRBV12-4 and TRBJ1-1; 7 nucleotides align to TRBD1. V lost 2 bases and J lost 4; bases outside the gene matches: 4. This CDR3 contains 14 residues. The CDR3 loop reads CASSLKQGVTEAFF. For the CDR3, the DNA is TGTGCCAGCAGTTTAAAGCAGGGGGTCACTGAAGCTTTCTTT.

This clonotype was seen ten or more times. The V call is TRBV9, the J call TRBJ1-3; TRBD1 is a possible D gene (6 bases). This CDR3 contains 13 residues. V lost 3 bases and J 4 bases, leaving 8 bases between the germline ends. CDR1 SGDLS and CDR2 YYNGEE come from the germline V gene. Here the CDR3 reads CASSATGGNTIYF. Written as DNA, the CDR3 is TGTGCCAGCAGCGCCACAGGGGGAAACACCATATATTTT.

This chain joins TRBV2 and TRBJ1-1; no firm D call. This CDR3 contains 15 residues. CDR1 and CDR2 (germline): SNHLY, FYNNEI. The V end lost 3 bases, the J end lost 5 bases, and 16 bases lay between the germline ends. CDR3 bases: TGTGCCAGCAGTGAGGGTGCAGGACGTTGGACTGAAGCTTTCTTT. Translated, it gives CASSEGAGRWTEAFF. The full variable domain, in which reference TRBV2 and TRBJ1-1 provide the parts outside the CDR3, is EPEVTQTPSHQVTQMGQEVILRCVPISNHLYFYWYRQILGQKVEFLVSFYNNEISEKSEIFDDQFSVERPDGSNFTLKIRSTKLEDSAMYFCASSEGAGRWTEAFFGQGTRLTVV.

This clonotype was detected only a few times. Since a much larger clone is just one base distant, this may be a read error. The conserved phenylalanine or tryptophan is not found at the CDR3 terminus, so this likely reflects a read error. The V gene is TRBV7-9, the J gene TRBJ1-2, with 9 bases fitting TRBD1. Germline CDR1 SEHNR, CDR2 FQNEAQ (reference sequence). V lost 2 bases, J lost 6 bases, and 4 bases stayed unmatched. The length of the CDR3 is 14 residues. CDR3 DNA sequence: TGTGCCAGCAGCTTAAAGGGACAGGGCCATGGCTACACCTAC. It specifies CASSLKGQGHGYTY.

This clonotype was picked up many times. The rearrangement links TRBV20-1 to TRBJ1-5, with 7 bases identical to TRBD1. J lost 0 bases, V lost 6 bases, and 8 bases had no gene match. Germline CDR1 and CDR2: DFQATT and SNEGSKA (reference sequence). This CDR3 comprises 15 residues. CDR3 in DNA: TGCAGTGCCTATGACAGGGTCGATAGCAATCAGCCCCAGCATTTT. Translating it yields CSAYDRVDSNQPQHF.

In this sample, this clonotype turned up many times. The junction departs from the called germline gene at one end, perhaps through a read error. The chain uses TRBV28 and TRBJ2-7; D not certain. This CDR3 region has 14 residues. CDR1 is MDHEN, CDR2 SYDVKM, per germline. The CDR3 bases are TGTGCCAGCAGTTTGGGCAGAACCAACTACGTGCAGTACTTC. It is translated as CASSLGRTNYVQYF.

Ten or more counts support this clonotype. This chain uses TRBV6-1 with TRBJ1-1; possibly TRBD1 for D (5 bases). Per the germline V gene, CDR1 is MNHNS and CDR2 is SASEGT. The CDR3 is 15 amino acids. The V end lost 7 bases, the J end lost 4 bases, and 19 bases lay between the germline ends. CDR3: CASTADGAAGTEAFF. In DNA, the CDR3 is TGTGCCAGCACCGCGGACGGGGCCGCGGGCACTGAAGCTTTCTTT.